This TCR beta chain was observed in a study of PD-1 blockade in classical Hodgkin lymphoma. Turning to the study itself: Patients were treated with nivolumab at 3 mg/kg, and this was given intravenously every 2 weeks.

The CDR3 runs to 17 residues. The germline CDR1 and CDR2 sequences are LGHNA and YNFKEQ. The V end lost 0 bases, the J end lost 5 bases, and 14 bases lay between the germline ends. Brentuximab vedotin exposure varied among the patients, all of whom had relapsed after autologous stem cell transplantation. Complete response, partial response or progressive disease were the best responses. The table came from immunoSEQ multiplex PCR; TCRdb's copy has only in-frame clones and leaves some out. The sample holds about 28,000 clones; roughly 80% are singletons and the top ten take 20% to 25%. V gene TRBV4-2 combines with J gene TRBJ1-6; the D gene is possibly TRBD1 (5 bases). The source was peripheral blood mononuclear cells (PBMCs), collected before the second cycle of nivolumab. This sequence was found in a human donor with classical Hodgkin lymphoma. Here the CDR3 DNA reads TGTGCCAGCAGCCAAGATTCCGGCAGGGACCATAATTCACCCCTCCACTTT. Translation: CASSQDSGRDHNSPLHF.